One and the same sample provided the 27 T cell receptor beta chains below, sequenced in a study of monozygotic twins with inflammatory bowel disease. TCRdb reprocessed the 5' RACE reads, with one entry per CDR3 protein and no DNA. This sample's table reports around 210,000 distinct CDR3 sequences. Sequencing was performed on blood. The receptor set was obtained from a human donor with ulcerative colitis or Crohn's disease, or a healthy co-twin of an affected twin (not recorded which).

V usage is TRBV5-1 and J usage is TRBJ2-1. This CDR3 has 13 amino acids. Germline values: CDR1 SGHRS, CDR2 YFSETQ. CDR3 residues: CASSFHLSDEQFF.

V is TRBV10-3 and J is TRBJ2-2; lacking DNA, the TRBD1 call made by TCRdb goes unchecked. Per the germline V gene, CDR1 is ENHRY and CDR2 is SYGVKD. CDR3 length equals 13 residues. The CDR3 spells CAISETGAGELFF.

V is TRBV3-1 and J is TRBJ2-5; with no DNA, the TCRdb D assignment of TRBD2 cannot be verified. Germline V gene sequence: CDR1 LGHDT, CDR2 YNNKEL (reference sequence). The CDR3 has 20 residues. The chain's CDR3 is CASARRTSGGSDRVEETQYF.

This chain connects TRBV6-5 to TRBJ2-1; TCRdb's assignment of TRBD1 cannot be checked, as there is no DNA. Germline assignment: CDR1 MNHEY and CDR2 SVGAGI. The CDR3 has 15 residues. The CDR3 sequence is CASSYEAPPYNEQFF.

The CDR3 reads CASSGRGSVNYGYTF. The chain carries TRBV12-3 or TRBV12-4 and TRBJ1-2; TCRdb proposes TRBD1, but this gene call is untestable without DNA. The CDR3 has 15 amino acids.

V usage is TRBV2 and J usage is TRBJ2-7. The CDR3 length is 11 residues. The germline gives CDR1 SNHLY, CDR2 FYNNEI. The CDR3 spells CASSYQHFPYF.

The chain has TRBV2 and TRBJ2-2; absent DNA, TCRdb's TRBD2 call cannot be checked. This CDR3 comprises 16 residues. Germline loops: CDR1 SNHLY, CDR2 FYNNEI. This CDR3 is CASSEALWTSGGELFF.

The chain recombines TRBV12-3 or TRBV12-4 with TRBJ2-5; TCRdb calls TRBD1, which cannot be checked without DNA. The CDR3 consists of 13 residues. The CDR3 region is CASSSPGDGTQYF.

This chain connects TRBV7-2 to TRBJ1-1; TCRdb gives TRBD1 as the D gene, but with no DNA this cannot be confirmed. This CDR3 comprises 15 residues. Germline CDR1 is SGHTA and CDR2 is FQGNSA. The CDR3 sequence is CASSFPGQMNTEAFF.

The chain recombines TRBV5-6 with TRBJ2-5. Germline CDR1 is SGHDT and CDR2 is YYEEEE. The CDR3 loop spans 14 amino acids. CDR3 region: CASSWGLGQETQYF.

The chain recombines TRBV27 with TRBJ2-7; the D call of TRBD1 rests on TCRdb alone, since no DNA is present to check it. Germline V gives CDR1 MNHEY, CDR2 SMNVEV (reference sequence). This CDR3 spans 13 amino acids. The CDR3 sequence is CASSLGPRGEQYF.

V and J are TRBV18 and TRBJ1-5. Germline CDR1 reads KGHSH; CDR2 reads LQKENI. The CDR3 has 13 residues. CDR3 residues: CASSKDPNQPQHF.

CDR3 sequence: CASSLLPGRLAAGEQYF. The gene calls are TRBV27 and TRBJ2-7; TCRdb names TRBD2, which stays unverified in the absence of DNA. The CDR3 length is 17 residues. Germline CDR1 and CDR2: MNHEY and SMNVEV (reference sequence).

The chain uses TRBV20-1 and TRBJ2-3. The length of the CDR3 is 13 residues. The germline V gene has CDR1 DFQATT and CDR2 SNEGSKA (reference sequence). The CDR3 sequence is CSARDSGTNTQYF.

The chain recombines TRBV19 with TRBJ2-1; TCRdb calls TRBD1, which cannot be checked without DNA. Germline CDR1 and CDR2: LNHDA and SQIVND (reference sequence). This CDR3 spans 16 amino acids. CDR3 sequence: CASTPGSGSSYNEQFF.

The chain joins TRBV10-3 to TRBJ1-1. The CDR3 has 11 amino acids. Germline loops: CDR1 ENHRY, CDR2 SYGVKD. The CDR3 is CAISSINEAFF.

The chain is built from TRBV7-2 and TRBJ2-7. Germline CDR1 SGHTA, CDR2 FQGNSA. The CDR3 extends over 15 amino acids. The CDR3 spells CASSLIGGDSYEQYF. Variable domain in full (rest from reference TRBV7-2 and TRBJ2-7): GAGVSQSPSNKVTEKGKDVELRCDPISGHTALYWYRQSLGQGLEFLIYFQGNSAPDKSGLPSDRFSAERTGGSVSTLTIQRTQQEDSAVYLCASSLIGGDSYEQYFGPGTRLTVT.

The V call is TRBV7-3, the J call TRBJ2-7. The CDR3 contains 12 residues. Per the germline V gene, CDR1 is SGHTA and CDR2 is FQGTGA. This CDR3 is CASSLDGAEQYF.

The V call is TRBV2, the J call TRBJ2-1; the D gene TCRdb calls, TRBD1, cannot be checked with no DNA. The germline CDR1 and CDR2 sequences are SNHLY and FYNNEI. CDR3 length equals 16 residues. CDR3: CASSDPGQPSYNEQFF.

The chain links TRBV20-1 to TRBJ2-1; with no DNA, the TCRdb D assignment of TRBD1 cannot be verified. Germline lookup yields CDR1 DFQATT and CDR2 SNEGSKA (reference sequence). This CDR3 is built from 12 residues. CDR3 in amino acids: CSAARIYNEQFF.

The chain is built from TRBV3-1 and TRBJ2-1; checking the TCRdb D call of TRBD2 is not possible without DNA. The CDR3 sequence is 14 residues long. Germline V gene sequence: CDR1 LGHDT, CDR2 YNNKEL (reference sequence). The chain's CDR3 is CASSPGTEYNEQFF.

The chain couples TRBV5-1 to TRBJ1-2; the D call from TCRdb, TRBD1, cannot be confirmed without DNA. Germline V gives CDR1 SGHRS, CDR2 YFSETQ. This CDR3 has 16 residues. The chain's CDR3 is CASSLAQGASDNGYTF.

The rearrangement uses TRBV20-1 and TRBJ1-5. The CDR3 length is 15 residues. CDR1 is DFQATT, CDR2 SNEGSKA, per germline (reference sequence). The CDR3 loop reads CSARDPAGGNQPQHF.

The chain couples TRBV7-9 to TRBJ2-2. This CDR3 contains 12 residues. The germline CDR1 and CDR2 sequences are SEHNR and FQNEAQ (reference sequence). CDR3 in amino acids: CASSFPFGELFF.

The chain couples TRBV12-3 or TRBV12-4 to TRBJ2-3. This CDR3 has 14 amino acids. The CDR3 region is CASSNGLAGDTQYF.

The chain has TRBV20-1 and TRBJ2-7; the TCRdb D gene call, TRBD1, has no DNA to confirm it. This CDR3 has 15 residues. Germline-derived CDR1 and CDR2 are DFQATT and SNEGSKA (reference sequence). CDR3 amino acids: CSARELGRGWSEQYF.

This rearrangement joins TRBV16 to TRBJ1-2; without DNA, the TCRdb call of TRBD1 cannot be checked. This CDR3 contains 16 residues. Germline V gene data show CDR1 as KGHSY and CDR2 as FQNENV. This chain's CDR3 is CASSQKSGTGDYGYTF.